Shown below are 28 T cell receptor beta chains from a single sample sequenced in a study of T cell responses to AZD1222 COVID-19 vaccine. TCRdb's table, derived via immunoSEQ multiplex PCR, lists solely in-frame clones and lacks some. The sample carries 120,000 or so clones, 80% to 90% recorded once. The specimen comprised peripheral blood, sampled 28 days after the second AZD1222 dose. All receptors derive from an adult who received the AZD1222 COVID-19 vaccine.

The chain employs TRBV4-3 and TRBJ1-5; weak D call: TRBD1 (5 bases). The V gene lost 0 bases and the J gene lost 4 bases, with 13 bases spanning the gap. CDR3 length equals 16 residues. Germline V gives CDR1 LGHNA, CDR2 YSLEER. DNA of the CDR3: TGCGCCAGCAGCCAAGAATCCGGGGGGAGAAATCAGCCCCAGCATTTT. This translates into CASSQESGGRNQPQHF.

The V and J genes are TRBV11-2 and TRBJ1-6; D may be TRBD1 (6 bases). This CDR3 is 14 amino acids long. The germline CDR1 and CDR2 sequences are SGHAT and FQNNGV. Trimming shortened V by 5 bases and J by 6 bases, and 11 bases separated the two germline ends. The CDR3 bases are TGTGCCAGCAGCCGGGGGCTCAGTAATTCACCCCTCCACTTT. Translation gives CASSRGLSNSPLHF.

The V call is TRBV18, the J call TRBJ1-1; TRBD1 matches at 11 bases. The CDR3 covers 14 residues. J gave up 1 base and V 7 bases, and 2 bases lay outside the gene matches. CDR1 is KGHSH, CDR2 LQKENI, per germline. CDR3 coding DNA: TGTGCCAGCTTGGGGACAGGGGGGAACACTGAAGCTTTCTTT. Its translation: CASLGTGGNTEAFF.

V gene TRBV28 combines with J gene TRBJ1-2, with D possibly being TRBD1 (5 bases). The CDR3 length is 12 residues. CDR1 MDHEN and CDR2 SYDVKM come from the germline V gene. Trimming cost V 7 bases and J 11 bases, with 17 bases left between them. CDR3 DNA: TGTGCCAGCAACACGGGGGACTTGCGATACACCTTC. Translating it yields CASNTGDLRYTF.

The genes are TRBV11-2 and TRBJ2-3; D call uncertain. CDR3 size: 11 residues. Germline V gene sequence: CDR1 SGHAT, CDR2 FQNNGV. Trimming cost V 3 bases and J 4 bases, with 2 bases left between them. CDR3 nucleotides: TGTGCCAGCAGCTTCCCAGATACGCAGTATTTT. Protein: CASSFPDTQYF.

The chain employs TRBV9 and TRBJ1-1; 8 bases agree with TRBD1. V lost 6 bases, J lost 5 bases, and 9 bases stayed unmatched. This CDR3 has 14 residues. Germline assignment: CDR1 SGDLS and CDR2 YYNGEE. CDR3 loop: CASTPGQGKTEAFF. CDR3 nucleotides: TGTGCCAGCACCCCCGGACAGGGAAAAACTGAAGCTTTCTTT.

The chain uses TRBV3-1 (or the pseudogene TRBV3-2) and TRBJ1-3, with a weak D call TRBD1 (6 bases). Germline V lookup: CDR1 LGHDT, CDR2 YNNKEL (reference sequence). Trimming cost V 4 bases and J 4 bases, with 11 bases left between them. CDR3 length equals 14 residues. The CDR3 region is CASSPWGAGNTIYF. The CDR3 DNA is TGTGCCAGCAGCCCTTGGGGGGCGGGAAACACCATATATTTT.

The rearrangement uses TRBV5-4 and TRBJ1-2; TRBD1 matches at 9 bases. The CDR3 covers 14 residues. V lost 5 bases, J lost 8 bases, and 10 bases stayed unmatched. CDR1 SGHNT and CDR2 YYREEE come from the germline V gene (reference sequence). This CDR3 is CASRPGTGMRGYTF. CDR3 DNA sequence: TGTGCCAGCAGACCCGGGACAGGGATGCGAGGCTACACCTTC.

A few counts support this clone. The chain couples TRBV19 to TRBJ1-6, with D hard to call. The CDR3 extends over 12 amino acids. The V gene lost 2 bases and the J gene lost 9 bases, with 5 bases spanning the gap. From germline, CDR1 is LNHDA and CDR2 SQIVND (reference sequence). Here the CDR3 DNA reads TGTGCCAGTAGTATAATCGGTTCACCCCTCCACTTT. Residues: CASSIIGSPLHF. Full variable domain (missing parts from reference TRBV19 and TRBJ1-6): DGGITQSPKYLFRKEGQNVTLSCEQNLNHDAMYWYRQDPGQGLRLIYYSQIVNDFQKGDIAEGYSVSREKKESFPLTVTSAQKNPTAFYLCASSIIGSPLHFGNGTRLTVT.

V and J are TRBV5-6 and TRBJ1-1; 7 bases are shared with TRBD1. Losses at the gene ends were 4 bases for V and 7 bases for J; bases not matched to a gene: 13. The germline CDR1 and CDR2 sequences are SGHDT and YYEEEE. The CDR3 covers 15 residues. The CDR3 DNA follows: TGTGCCAGCAGCGCCGACTATGGCAGGGACAGTGAAGCTTTCTTT. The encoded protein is CASSADYGRDSEAFF.

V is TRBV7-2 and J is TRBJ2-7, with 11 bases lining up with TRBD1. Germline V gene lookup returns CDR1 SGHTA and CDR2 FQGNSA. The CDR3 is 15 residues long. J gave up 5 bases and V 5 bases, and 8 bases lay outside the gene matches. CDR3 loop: CASSLRGQGVHEQYF. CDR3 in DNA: TGTGCCAGCAGCCTCAGGGGACAGGGGGTCCACGAGCAGTACTTC. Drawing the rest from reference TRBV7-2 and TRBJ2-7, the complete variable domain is GAGVSQSPSNKVTEKGKDVELRCDPISGHTALYWYRQSLGQGLEFLIYFQGNSAPDKSGLPSDRFSAERTGGSVSTLTIQRTQQEDSAVYLCASSLRGQGVHEQYFGPGTRLTVT.

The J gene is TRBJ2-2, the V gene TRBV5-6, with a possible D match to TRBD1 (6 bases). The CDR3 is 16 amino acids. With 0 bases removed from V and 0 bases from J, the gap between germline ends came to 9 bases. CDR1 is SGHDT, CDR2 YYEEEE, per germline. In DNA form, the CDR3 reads TGTGCCAGCAGCTTGGGTACAGGGTCGAACACCGGGGAGCTGTTTTTT. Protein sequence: CASSLGTGSNTGELFF.

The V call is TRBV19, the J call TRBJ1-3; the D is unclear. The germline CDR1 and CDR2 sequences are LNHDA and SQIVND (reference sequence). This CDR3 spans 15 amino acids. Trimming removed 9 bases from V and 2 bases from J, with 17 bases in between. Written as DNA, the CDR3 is TGTGCCAGCGTTGGGCGGTCGACTACTGGAAACACCATATATTTT. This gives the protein CASVGRSTTGNTIYF.

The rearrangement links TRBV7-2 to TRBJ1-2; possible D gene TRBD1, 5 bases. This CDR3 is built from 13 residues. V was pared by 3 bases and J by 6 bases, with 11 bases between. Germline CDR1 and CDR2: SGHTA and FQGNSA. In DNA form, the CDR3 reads TGTGCCAGCAGCTTTAGGGGAGGGAATGGCTACACCTTC. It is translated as CASSFRGGNGYTF.

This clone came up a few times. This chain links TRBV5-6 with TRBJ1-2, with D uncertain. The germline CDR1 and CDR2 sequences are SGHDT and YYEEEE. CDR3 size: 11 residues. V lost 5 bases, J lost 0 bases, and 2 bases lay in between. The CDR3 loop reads CASSSNYGYTF. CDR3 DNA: TGTGCCAGCAGTTCTAACTATGGCTACACCTTC.

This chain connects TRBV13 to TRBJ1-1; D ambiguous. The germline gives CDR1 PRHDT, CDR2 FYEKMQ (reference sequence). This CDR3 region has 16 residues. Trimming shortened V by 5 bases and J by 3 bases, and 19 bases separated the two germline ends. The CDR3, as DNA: TGTGCCAGCAGCCCTCCGAGGCCCTACTTAGACACTGAAGCTTTCTTT. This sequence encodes CASSPPRPYLDTEAFF.

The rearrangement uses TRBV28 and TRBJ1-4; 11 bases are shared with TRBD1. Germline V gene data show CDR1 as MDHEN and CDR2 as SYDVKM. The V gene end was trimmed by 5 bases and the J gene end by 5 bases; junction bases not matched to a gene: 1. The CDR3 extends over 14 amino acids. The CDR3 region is CASSRDRGNEKLFF. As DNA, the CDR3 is TGTGCCAGCAGTAGGGACAGGGGGAATGAAAAACTGTTTTTT.

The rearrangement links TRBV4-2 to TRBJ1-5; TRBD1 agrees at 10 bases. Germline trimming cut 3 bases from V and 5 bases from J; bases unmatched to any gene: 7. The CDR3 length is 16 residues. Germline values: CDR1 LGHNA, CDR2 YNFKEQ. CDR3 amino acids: CASSHILGTGDQPQHF. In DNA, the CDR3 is TGTGCCAGCAGCCACATCCTGGGGACAGGGGATCAGCCCCAGCATTTT.

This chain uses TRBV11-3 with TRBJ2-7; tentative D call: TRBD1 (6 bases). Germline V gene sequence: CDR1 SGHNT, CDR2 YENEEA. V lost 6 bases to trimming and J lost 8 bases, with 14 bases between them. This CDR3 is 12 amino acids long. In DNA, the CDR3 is TGTGCCAGCAGTTTAAACCGGGACAAGCAGTACTTC. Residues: CASSLNRDKQYF.

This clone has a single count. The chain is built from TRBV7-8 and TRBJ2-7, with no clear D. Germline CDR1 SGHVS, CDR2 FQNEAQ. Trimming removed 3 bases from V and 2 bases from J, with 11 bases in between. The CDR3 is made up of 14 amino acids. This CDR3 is CASSFDFQPYEQYF. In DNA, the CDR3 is TGTGCCAGCAGCTTTGACTTTCAGCCCTACGAGCAGTACTTC. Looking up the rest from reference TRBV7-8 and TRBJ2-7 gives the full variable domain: GAGVSQSPRYKVAKRGQDVALRCDPISGHVSLFWYQQALGQGPEFLTYFQNEAQLDKSGLPSDRFFAERPEGSVSTLKIQRTQQEDSAVYLCASSFDFQPYEQYFGPGTRLTVT.

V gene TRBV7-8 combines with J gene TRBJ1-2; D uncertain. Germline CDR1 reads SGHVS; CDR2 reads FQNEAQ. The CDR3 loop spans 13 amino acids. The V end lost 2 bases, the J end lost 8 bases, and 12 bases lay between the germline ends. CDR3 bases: TGTGCCAGCAGCTTACCAGAGGTGGAAGGCTACACCTTC. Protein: CASSLPEVEGYTF.

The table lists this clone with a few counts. The CDR3 is CATSRAMEAEDTIYF. As DNA, the CDR3 is TGTGCCACCAGCAGAGCGATGGAGGCTGAGGACACCATATATTTT. The V gene is TRBV15, the J gene TRBJ1-3; D is unresolved. The CDR3 is 15 amino acids. Germline-derived CDR1 and CDR2 are LNHNV and YYDKDF (reference sequence). Trimming left V 1 base short and J 8 bases short, with 15 bases between.

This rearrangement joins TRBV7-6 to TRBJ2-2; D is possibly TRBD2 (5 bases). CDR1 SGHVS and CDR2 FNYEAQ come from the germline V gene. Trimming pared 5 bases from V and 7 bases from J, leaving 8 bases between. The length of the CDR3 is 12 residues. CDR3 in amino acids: CASSPTSGELFF. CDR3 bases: TGTGCCAGCAGCCCCACTAGCGGGGAGCTGTTTTTT.

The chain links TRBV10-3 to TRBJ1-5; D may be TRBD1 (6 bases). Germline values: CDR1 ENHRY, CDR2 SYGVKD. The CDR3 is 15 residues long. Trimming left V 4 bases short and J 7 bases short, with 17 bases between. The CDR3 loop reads CAISASDSPNQPQHF. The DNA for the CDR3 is TGTGCCATCAGTGCCTCGGACAGCCCTAACCAGCCCCAGCATTTT.

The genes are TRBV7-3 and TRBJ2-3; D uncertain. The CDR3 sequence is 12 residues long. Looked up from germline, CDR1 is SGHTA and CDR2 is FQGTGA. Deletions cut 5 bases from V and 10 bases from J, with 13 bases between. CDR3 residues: CASSRTTEPQYF. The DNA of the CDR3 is TGTGCCAGCAGCCGAACAACAGAACCGCAGTATTTT. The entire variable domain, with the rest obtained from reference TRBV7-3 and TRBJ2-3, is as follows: GAGVSQTPSNKVTEKGKYVELRCDPISGHTALYWYRQSLGQGPEFLIYFQGTGAADDSGLPNDRFFAVRPEGSVSTLKIQRTERGDSAVYLCASSRTTEPQYFGPGTRLTVL.

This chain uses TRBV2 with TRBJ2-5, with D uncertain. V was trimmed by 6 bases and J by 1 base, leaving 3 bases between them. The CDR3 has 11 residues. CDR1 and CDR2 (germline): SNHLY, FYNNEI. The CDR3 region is CASSPQETQYF. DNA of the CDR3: TGTGCCAGCAGCCCCCAAGAGACCCAGTACTTC.

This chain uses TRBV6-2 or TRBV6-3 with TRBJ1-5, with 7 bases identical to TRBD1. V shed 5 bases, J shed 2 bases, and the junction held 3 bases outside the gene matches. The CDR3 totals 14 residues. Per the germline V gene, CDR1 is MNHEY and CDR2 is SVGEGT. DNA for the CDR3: TGTGCCAGCAGTGTAGGGACAGGCAATCAGCCCCAGCATTTT. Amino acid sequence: CASSVGTGNQPQHF.

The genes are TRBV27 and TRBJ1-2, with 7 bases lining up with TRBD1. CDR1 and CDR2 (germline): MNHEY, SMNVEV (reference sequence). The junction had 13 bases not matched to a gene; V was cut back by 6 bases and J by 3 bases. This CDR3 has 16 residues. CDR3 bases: TGTGCCAGCAGACTAGACAGGGAGACGGGCGACTATGGCTACACCTTC. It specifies CASRLDRETGDYGYTF.